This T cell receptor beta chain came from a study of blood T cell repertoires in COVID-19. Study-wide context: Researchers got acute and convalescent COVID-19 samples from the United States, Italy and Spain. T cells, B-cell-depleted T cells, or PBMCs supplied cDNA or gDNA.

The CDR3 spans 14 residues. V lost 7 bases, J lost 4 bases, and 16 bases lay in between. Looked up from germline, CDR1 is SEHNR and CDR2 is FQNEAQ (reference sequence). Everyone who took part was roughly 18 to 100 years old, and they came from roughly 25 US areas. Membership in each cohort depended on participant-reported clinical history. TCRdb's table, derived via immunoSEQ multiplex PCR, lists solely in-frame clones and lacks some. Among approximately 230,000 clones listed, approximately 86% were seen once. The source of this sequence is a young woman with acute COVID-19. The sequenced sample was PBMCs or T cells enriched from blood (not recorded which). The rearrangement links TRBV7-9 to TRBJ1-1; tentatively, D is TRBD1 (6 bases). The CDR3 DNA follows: TGTGCCAGCAACGTTGAGGGGGTGTCCACTGAAGCTTTCTTT. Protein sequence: CASNVEGVSTEAFF.